Listed here are 2 T cell receptor beta chains from one sample, sequenced in a study of blood T cell repertoires in COVID-19. Method: immunoSEQ multiplex PCR; TCRdb's copy keeps in-frame clones and lacks some. Of about 59,000 clones listed, roughly nine tenths are singletons. Sequenced material: peripheral blood. Source of these receptors: a man at least 80 years old in a cohort sampled during active COVID-19.

The V and J genes are TRBV19 and TRBJ2-5, with TRBD1 matching 11 bases. The CDR3 consists of 15 residues. V was clipped by 7 bases and J by 5 bases; unmatched bases: 9. Germline V gives CDR1 LNHDA, CDR2 SQIVND (reference sequence). Here the CDR3 DNA reads TGTGCCAGTACAAGGACAGGGGGCTCGGGGGAGACCCAGTACTTC. This sequence encodes CASTRTGGSGETQYF.

This chain joins TRBV7-9 and TRBJ1-1; 9 bases agree with TRBD1. CDR3 length: 15 residues. The V segment lost 5 bases and the J segment 4 bases; nucleotides outside the gene matches: 8. CDR1 is SEHNR and CDR2 is FQNEAQ in the germline V gene (reference sequence). The CDR3 protein is CASSPSQGAFTEAFF. CDR3 in DNA: TGTGCCAGCAGCCCATCACAGGGGGCCTTCACTGAAGCTTTCTTT.